A single sample gave rise to the 16 T cell receptor beta chains below, sequenced in a study of blood T cell repertoires in COVID-19. Sequencing used immunoSEQ multiplex PCR; TCRdb keeps in-frame clones, though not all of them. This sample has roughly 200,000 clones, with around 88% found just once. Material: PBMCs or T cells enriched from blood (not recorded which). These receptors originate from a man in his forties with acute COVID-19.

The chain carries TRBV7-3 and TRBJ2-2, with TRBD2 matching over 9 bases. There are 17 residues in the CDR3. V was pared by 8 bases and J by 5 bases, with 15 bases of the junction left unmatched. Germline values: CDR1 SGHTA, CDR2 FQGTGA. The CDR3 protein is CASARVPSGKETGELFF. CDR3 coding DNA: TGTGCCAGCGCCAGGGTGCCTAGCGGGAAAGAGACCGGGGAGCTGTTTTTT.

The rearrangement links TRBV6-6 to TRBJ2-4; 9 bases fit TRBD2. The CDR3 is made up of 16 amino acids. Germline CDR1 MNHNY, CDR2 SVGAGI (reference sequence). Losses at the gene ends were 0 bases for V and 7 bases for J; bases not matched to a gene: 7. DNA for the CDR3: TGTGCCAGCAGTTACTCAGGTAGCGGGAGTGGTAACATTCAGTACTTC. Translating gives CASSYSGSGSGNIQYF.

The rearrangement links TRBV28 to TRBJ2-7, with 9 bases identical to TRBD2. This CDR3 has 15 residues. V trimming: 5 bases; J trimming: 7 bases; junction bases outside the gene matches: 12. Germline V gene data show CDR1 as MDHEN and CDR2 as SYDVKM. This CDR3 is CASSLTSGMPGEQYF. The CDR3 DNA sequence: TGTGCCAGCAGTCTGACTAGCGGCATGCCCGGGGAGCAGTACTTC.

The gene calls are TRBV28 and TRBJ2-7; 9 bases are a match to TRBD1. V lost 5 bases, J lost 0 bases, and 11 bases stayed unmatched. The CDR3 is made up of 17 amino acids. Germline values: CDR1 MDHEN, CDR2 SYDVKM. This CDR3 is CASSSYPGTGSSYEQYF. The CDR3 DNA sequence: TGTGCCAGCAGTAGTTACCCCGGGACAGGGAGCTCCTACGAGCAGTACTTC.

This clone occurred a few times. This chain links TRBV18 with TRBJ2-7; D not resolved. V was cut by 1 base and J by 3 bases, with 7 bases left in between. This CDR3 has 13 residues. CDR1 and CDR2 from the germline V gene are KGHSH and LQKENI. This chain's CDR3 is CASSPRADYEQYF. The CDR3 DNA is TGTGCCAGCTCACCACGGGCAGACTACGAGCAGTACTTC.

V gene TRBV5-1 combines with J gene TRBJ1-5; maybe TRBD1 (6 bases). The CDR3 covers 14 residues. Deletions cut 3 bases from V and 6 bases from J, with 13 bases between. Germline V gene sequence: CDR1 SGHRS, CDR2 YFSETQ. CDR3 region: CASSSGEGGQPQHF. CDR3 coding DNA: TGCGCCAGCAGCTCAGGGGAAGGTGGTCAGCCCCAGCATTTT.

The chain's CDR3 is CASSGGLEPQHF. CDR3 in DNA: TGTGCCAGCAGTGGGGGGCTGGAGCCCCAGCATTTT. The rearrangement uses TRBV2 and TRBJ1-5, with a possible D match to TRBD1 (6 bases). Germline V lookup: CDR1 SNHLY, CDR2 FYNNEI. The CDR3 length is 12 residues. The V end was cut by 4 bases, the J end by 8 bases, with 9 bases between. Complete variable domain (other parts from reference TRBV2 and TRBJ1-5): EPEVTQTPSHQVTQMGQEVILRCVPISNHLYFYWYRQILGQKVEFLVSFYNNEISEKSEIFDDQFSVERPDGSNFTLKIRSTKLEDSAMYFCASSGGLEPQHFGDGTRLSIL.

The chain links TRBV28 to TRBJ1-4; tentatively, D is TRBD1 (5 bases). With 6 bases removed from V and 8 bases from J, the gap between germline ends came to 16 bases. This CDR3 has 14 residues. Germline V CDR1 and CDR2: MDHEN, SYDVKM. The CDR3 region is CASREGQGMEKLFF. CDR3 bases: TGTGCCAGCAGGGAGGGGCAGGGTATGGAAAAACTGTTTTTT.

The rearrangement links TRBV25-1 to TRBJ1-2, with 9 bases fitting TRBD1. CDR1 MGHDK and CDR2 SYGVNS come from the germline V gene. Trimming at V came to 3 bases and at J to 0 bases, leaving 2 bases not matched to a gene. The CDR3 totals 15 residues. CDR3 loop: CASSDWTGANYGYTF. The CDR3 DNA sequence: TGTGCCAGCAGTGACTGGACAGGGGCTAACTATGGCTACACCTTC.

The genes are TRBV9 and TRBJ2-1, with 10 bases aligning to TRBD2. Germline values: CDR1 SGDLS, CDR2 YYNGEE. Trimming at V came to 4 bases and at J to 9 bases, leaving 13 bases not matched to a gene. This CDR3 region has 16 residues. The DNA for the CDR3 is TGTGCCAGCAGCTCGCTCAGTAGCGGGAGGTCCGGTGAGCAGTTCTTC. Its protein is CASSSLSSGRSGEQFF. Using reference TRBV9 and TRBJ2-1 for the parts outside the CDR3, the full variable domain is DSGVTQTPKHLITATGQRVTLRCSPRSGDLSVYWYQQSLDQGLQFLIQYYNGEERAKGNILERFSAQQFPDLHSELNLSSLELGDSALYFCASSSLSSGRSGEQFFGPGTRLTVL.

The chain combines TRBV5-5 with TRBJ1-2, with D possibly being TRBD1 (6 bases). Germline-derived CDR1 and CDR2 are SGHKS and YYEKEE (reference sequence). The V gene lost 5 bases and the J gene lost 0 bases, with 23 bases spanning the gap. CDR3 length: 18 amino acids. In nucleotides, the CDR3 is TGTGCCAGCAGTCCGGCCGGCAGGGGAAACTCAGCTAACTATGGCTACACCTTC. This translates into CASSPAGRGNSANYGYTF.

The chain couples TRBV19 to TRBJ2-2, with a possible D match to TRBD2 (5 bases). V was cut by 7 bases and J by 4 bases, with 13 bases left in between. The CDR3 extends over 14 amino acids. Germline CDR1 and CDR2: LNHDA and SQIVND (reference sequence). CDR3 sequence: CASKAEVGTGELFF. For the CDR3, the DNA is TGTGCCAGTAAGGCGGAGGTGGGCACCGGGGAGCTGTTTTTT. The full variable domain, with the rest looked up from reference TRBV19 and TRBJ2-2, is DGGITQSPKYLFRKEGQNVTLSCEQNLNHDAMYWYRQDPGQGLRLIYYSQIVNDFQKGDIAEGYSVSREKKESFPLTVTSAQKNPTAFYLCASKAEVGTGELFFGEGSRLTVL.

V and J are TRBV11-3 and TRBJ2-2; D is possibly TRBD2 (7 bases). V was shortened by 5 bases and J by 6 bases, with 13 bases between the two germline ends. The CDR3 loop spans 14 amino acids. CDR1 is SGHNT, CDR2 YENEEA, per germline. The CDR3 reads CASSPGGRPGELFF. As DNA, the CDR3 is TGTGCCAGCAGCCCCGGGGGGCGCCCCGGGGAGCTGTTTTTT.

V is TRBV11-2 and J is TRBJ2-1; 7 bases are a match to TRBD2. From germline, CDR1 is SGHAT and CDR2 FQNNGV. The V and J ends lost 10 bases and 4 bases, in that order; junction bases with no gene match: 10. The length of the CDR3 is 14 residues. Here the CDR3 DNA reads TGTGCCACCCTGGGGTCGGGAGGTTACAATGAGCAGTTCTTC. Amino acid sequence: CATLGSGGYNEQFF.

This chain links TRBV2 with TRBJ1-5; the match to TRBD1 covers 10 bases. Germline loops: CDR1 SNHLY, CDR2 FYNNEI. The CDR3 covers 13 residues. V was pared by 6 bases and J by 11 bases, with 7 bases of the junction left unmatched. The CDR3 loop is CASRWDRGEAQHF. CDR3 in DNA: TGTGCCAGCAGATGGGACAGGGGTGAAGCCCAGCATTTT.

The genes are TRBV7-2 and TRBJ1-3, with TRBD1 identical over 7 bases. The CDR3 sequence is 13 residues long. Trimming took 4 bases from V and 16 from J; bases not matched to a gene: 13. Germline V lookup: CDR1 SGHTA, CDR2 FQGNSA. For the CDR3, the DNA is TGTGCCAGCAGCTCAAACAGGGGCTACCTCCCCTATTTT. Translating gives CASSSNRGYLPYF.